The 26 T cell receptor beta chains given below trace back to one sample, sequenced in a study of CD8+CD57+ T cells in acquired aplastic anemia (dated by TCRdb to 2016 to 2019). The data were produced on an Illumina HiSeq 2000. Genomic DNA served as template for TCR beta VDJ combination and CDR3 sequence profiling. The public reads were reprocessed in TCRdb via fastp at Q25 and MiXCR, keeping in-frame beta chains. Every CDR3 protein is listed once, alongside the most common genes and DNA of its rows. This sample has about 420,000 distinct CDR3 sequences in its table, and about 70% of those were observed once. The top ten clones comprise 3% to 5% of the sample. The specimen sequenced was sorted CD4+, CD8+, or CD8+CD57+ T cells (not recorded which) from PBMCs. The receptors originated from a human donor in good health, serving as a control.

The chain couples TRBV10-3 to TRBJ2-3, with 15 bases fitting TRBD2. Germline CDR1 ENHRY, CDR2 SYGVKD. The length of the CDR3 is 17 residues. J was trimmed by 4 bases and V by 5 bases; bases with no gene match: 7. The CDR3 sequence is CAISRGTSGGFADTQYF. The CDR3 nucleotides are TGTGCCATCAGTCGCGGGACTAGCGGGGGGTTTGCAGATACGCAGTATTTT.

This clonotype occurred once. The junction does not match germline at one end; this may be a read error. The chain links TRBV12-5 to TRBJ1-5; D gene uncertain. Germline V gives CDR1 LGHNT, CDR2 FRNRAP. The CDR3 extends over 16 amino acids. CDR3 sequence (DNA): TGTGCTAGCGGTTTCTCCCCCGATGACCATCGTCAGCCCCAGCATTTT. Residues: CASGFSPDDHRQPQHF.

The rearrangement uses TRBV9 and TRBJ2-7, with D hard to call. CDR1 and CDR2 (germline): SGDLS, YYNGEE. The CDR3 has 11 amino acids. Trimming cost V 2 bases and J 12 bases, with 12 bases left between them. CDR3 residues: CASSVSYETYF. CDR3 in DNA: TGTGCCAGCAGCGTGTCCTACGAGACGTACTTC.

The chain carries TRBV7-9 and TRBJ2-3; 9 bases map to TRBD2. Looked up from germline, CDR1 is SEHNR and CDR2 is FQNEAQ (reference sequence). V shed 5 bases, J shed 1 base, and the junction held 7 bases outside the gene matches. This CDR3 region has 16 residues. In DNA, the CDR3 is TGTGCCAGCAGCCCAGTCCGGACTAGCGGCACAGATACGCAGTATTTT. Its protein is CASSPVRTSGTDTQYF.

This clonotype was counted ten times or more. The genes are TRBV10-3 and TRBJ1-1; a possible D gene is TRBD1 (5 bases). Trimming cost V 2 bases and J 11 bases, with 9 bases left between them. In germline, CDR1 is ENHRY, CDR2 SYGVKD. CDR3 length: 11 residues. The CDR3 loop reads CAISEGREAFF. DNA of the CDR3: TGTGCCATCAGTGAGGGCAGGGAGGCTTTCTTT.

As to this clonotype: A junction boundary mismatches the germline segment, possibly from a read error. The rearrangement links TRBV5-8 to TRBJ2-5; 7 bases fit TRBD1. The CDR3 length is 16 residues. The germline V gene encodes CDR1 SGHTS and CDR2 YDEGEE. CDR3 in DNA: TGCGCCAGCAGCCGCACTTTTAGGACAGGTGGGGAGACCCAGTACTTC. Amino acid sequence: CASSRTFRTGGETQYF.

This clonotype has ten or more counts. The chain is built from TRBV6-5 and TRBJ1-2, with 10 nucleotides matching TRBD1. There are 15 residues in the CDR3. V lost 10 bases and J lost 5; bases outside the gene matches: 13. In germline, CDR1 is MNHEY, CDR2 SVGAGI. The CDR3 bases are TGTGCCACAACGCCTGCCGGGACAGGGGTTTATGGCTACACCTTC. Residues: CATTPAGTGVYGYTF.

The V call is TRBV24-1, the J call TRBJ2-7; weak D call: TRBD1 (6 bases). The J call may be wrong; the DNA end is better matched by TRBJ2-1. CDR1 KGHDR and CDR2 SFDVKD come from the germline V gene. This CDR3 has 16 residues. The CDR3 region is CATSDLGQGLGNEQFF. CDR3 DNA sequence: TGTGCCACCAGTGATTTGGGGCAGGGGTTAGGCAATGAGCAGTTCTTC.

Turning to this clonotype: One end of the junction does not line up with germline, which may come from a read error. This chain links TRBV12-3 or TRBV12-4 with TRBJ1-5, with TRBD1 as a possible D gene (5 bases). The CDR3 totals 16 residues. CDR3 DNA sequence: TGTGCCACCAGTTTAAGTCCAGAGGGGTCAGGTCAGCCCCAGCATTTT. This gives the protein CATSLSPEGSGQPQHF.

A note on this clonotype: The CDR3 end shows no conserved phenylalanine or tryptophan, and so a read error is likely. It is unclear where the CDR3 begins or ends on the DNA, so no DNA is shown, and the CDR3 is as TCRdb lists it. The CDR3 protein is CASSLDGSHHEQY. The J gene is TRBJ1-5, the V gene TRBV7-3. The CDR3 is 13 amino acids long, termini counted. Germline loops: CDR1 SGHTA, CDR2 FQGTGA.

V usage is TRBV3-2 and J usage is TRBJ1-2; the DNA was not used to check the table's D call, TRBD1. TRBV3-2 is a pseudogene locus. This CDR3 contains 16 residues. CDR3 amino acids: CASSREGDHSNYGYTF. The CDR3 DNA reads as TGTGCCAGCAGCCGGGAAGGGGACCATTCTAACTATGGCTACACCTTC.

V is TRBV5-1 and J is TRBJ1-1; D is perhaps TRBD1 (5 bases). The germline V gene has CDR1 SGHRS and CDR2 YFSETQ. The ends were cut back, 1 base at V and 10 bases at J, with 14 bases in the middle. This CDR3 has 13 amino acids. The CDR3 sequence is CASSLNLAGGAFF. The CDR3 DNA sequence: TGCGCCAGCAGCTTGAACCTAGCGGGGGGAGCTTTCTTT. Based on the CDR3 plus reference TRBV5-1 and TRBJ1-1, the full variable domain is KAGVTQTPRYLIKTRGQQVTLSCSPISGHRSVSWYQQTPGQGLQFLFEYFSETQRNKGNFPGRFSGRQFSNSRSEMNVSTLELGDSALYLCASSLNLAGGAFFGQGTRLTVV.

This chain uses TRBV9 with TRBJ1-3; tentative D call: TRBD1 (5 bases). The CDR3 extends over 14 amino acids. V dropped 4 bases and J dropped 16 bases, with 24 bases sitting between them. Germline assignment: CDR1 SGDLS and CDR2 YYNGEE. This CDR3 reads CASSLSGLGNDKYF. CDR3 in DNA: TGTGCCAGCAGCTTGTCGGGACTAGGCAACGACAAGTATTTT.

Points on this clonotype: The junction and the germline gene differ at one end; a read error may be behind it. This chain connects TRBV6-1 to TRBJ1-4, with a tentative D call TRBD1 (6 bases). Germline CDR1 MNHNS, CDR2 SASEGT. The CDR3 has 17 amino acids. This CDR3 is CAISEQGGAATNDKLFF. In nucleotides, the CDR3 is TGCGCCATCAGTGAACAGGGAGGGGCTGCAACTAATGACAAACTGTTTTTT.

In its sample, this clonotype was seen a few times. The chain couples TRBV10-3 to TRBJ1-1; 9 bases agree with TRBD1. Germline V gene lookup returns CDR1 ENHRY and CDR2 SYGVKD. This CDR3 is built from 14 residues. J lost 1 base, V lost 7 bases, and 4 bases had no gene match. CDR3 region: CAITPDRGNTEAFF. CDR3 DNA: TGTGCCATCACCCCGGACAGGGGGAACACTGAAGCTTTCTTT.

This clonotype is a singleton in its sample. This may arise from a read error, as a much more abundant clone is one base away. The chain recombines TRBV12-5 with TRBJ1-3, with D possibly matching TRBD1 (5 bases). Germline V gives CDR1 LGHNT, CDR2 FRNRAP. This CDR3 spans 14 amino acids. The CDR3 sequence: CASGLGGWGNTTYF. The CDR3, as DNA: TGTGCTAGTGGCTTGGGGGGGTGGGGAAACACCACATATTTT.

This clonotype occurred many times. For the CDR3, the DNA is TGTGCCAGCAGAACGGACAGGGACGGCTACACCTTC. Translation gives CASRTDRDGYTF. The J gene is TRBJ1-2, the V gene TRBV2, with 8 bases lining up with TRBD1. This CDR3 is built from 12 residues. V gave up 6 bases and J gave up 8 bases; unmatched junction bases: 5. Germline V gives CDR1 SNHLY, CDR2 FYNNEI.

This chain uses TRBV24-1 with TRBJ2-7, with D perhaps given as TRBD1 or TRBD2 (6 bases each). With 6 bases removed from V and 3 bases from J, the gap between germline ends came to 29 bases. The length of the CDR3 is 19 residues. CDR1 is KGHDR and CDR2 is SFDVKD in the germline V gene. CDR3 sequence (DNA): TGTGCCACCAGTTACGGCGGGCCTCCGGGGGCTCTAGACGACTACGAGCAGTACTTC. Its protein is CATSYGGPPGALDDYEQYF.

The sample holds many counts of this clonotype. The chain recombines TRBV5-1 with TRBJ1-1; D uncertain. CDR1 and CDR2 (germline): SGHRS, YFSETQ. The CDR3 contains 15 residues. V was trimmed by 5 bases and J by 2 bases, leaving 16 bases between them. CDR3 sequence (DNA): TGCGCCAGCAGGCCTCTAGATTGGGAAAACACTGAAGCTTTCTTT. Translation: CASRPLDWENTEAFF.

The J gene is TRBJ1-2, the V gene TRBV9; perhaps TRBD1 as D (5 bases). Between the trimmed V and J ends, which lost 1 base and 14 bases, there was a span of 21 bases. This CDR3 contains 14 residues. The germline V gene has CDR1 SGDLS and CDR2 YYNGEE. The CDR3 DNA sequence: TGTGCCAGCAGCGTAACAGCGGGGGGTAACACAGATACCTTC. Translated: CASSVTAGGNTDTF.

The CDR3 is CSAREPQYEPSYEQYF. In DNA form, the CDR3 reads TGCAGTGCTAGAGAACCCCAGTACGAGCCCTCCTACGAGCAGTACTTC. This chain uses TRBV20-1 with TRBJ2-7; the D is unclear. V lost 0 bases, J lost 0 bases, and 15 bases lay in between. CDR1 is DFQATT, CDR2 SNEGSKA, per germline (reference sequence). The CDR3 length is 16 residues.

This sequence joins TRBV7-2 and TRBJ2-1, with 8 bases aligning to TRBD1. The CDR3 extends over 17 amino acids. V trimming: 5 bases; J trimming: 9 bases; junction bases outside the gene matches: 18. Germline-derived CDR1 and CDR2 are SGHTA and FQGNSA. The CDR3 DNA reads TGTGCCAGCAGCCCGGGGACAGGCATCGACTACAACTTTGAGCAGTTCTTC. Translated: CASSPGTGIDYNFEQFF.

For this clonotype: A read error may produce the germline difference seen at one junction end. This sequence joins TRBV7-9 and TRBJ1-6; D gene unclear. CDR3 length: 15 residues. CDR1 is SEHNR, CDR2 FQNEAQ, per germline (reference sequence). CDR3 in amino acids: CATSPRPDYTSPLHF. In DNA form, the CDR3 reads TGCGCCACCAGCCCAAGGCCCGATTATACTTCACCCCTTCACTTT. Full variable domain (outside the CDR3, taken from reference TRBV7-9 and TRBJ1-6): DTGVSQNPRHKITKRGQNVTFRCDPISEHNRLYWYRQTLGQGPEFLTYFQNEAQLEKSRLLSDRFSAERPKGSFSTLEIQRTEQGDSAMYLCATSPRPDYTSPLHFGNGTRLTVT.

The chain has TRBV24-1 and TRBJ2-2; D not certain. The germline CDR1 and CDR2 sequences are KGHDR and SFDVKD. Trimming took off 4 bases at V and 10 bases at J, with 15 bases between the two ends. CDR3 length: 14 residues. This CDR3 is CATSEPGPPMELFF. CDR3 DNA sequence: TGTGCCACCAGTGAACCCGGACCTCCCATGGAGCTGTTTTTT.

This clonotype was detected ten times or more. The chain uses TRBV15 and TRBJ2-2; D call uncertain. V lost 3 bases to trimming and J lost 2 bases, with 7 bases between them. Germline V gives CDR1 LNHNV, CDR2 YYDKDF (reference sequence). The length of the CDR3 is 14 residues. CDR3 in DNA: TGTGCCACCAGCAGCGAAATAAACACCGGGGAGCTGTTTTTT. Protein: CATSSEINTGELFF.

This clonotype showed up many times. The V gene is TRBV30, the J gene TRBJ1-1; D is unclear. This CDR3 contains 13 residues. Germline CDR1 and CDR2: GTSNPN and SVGIG (reference sequence). V was shortened by 3 bases and J by 0 bases, with 8 bases between the two germline ends. CDR3 DNA: TGTGCCTGGAGGTCCACGATGAACACTGAAGCTTTCTTT. Translated, it gives CAWRSTMNTEAFF.